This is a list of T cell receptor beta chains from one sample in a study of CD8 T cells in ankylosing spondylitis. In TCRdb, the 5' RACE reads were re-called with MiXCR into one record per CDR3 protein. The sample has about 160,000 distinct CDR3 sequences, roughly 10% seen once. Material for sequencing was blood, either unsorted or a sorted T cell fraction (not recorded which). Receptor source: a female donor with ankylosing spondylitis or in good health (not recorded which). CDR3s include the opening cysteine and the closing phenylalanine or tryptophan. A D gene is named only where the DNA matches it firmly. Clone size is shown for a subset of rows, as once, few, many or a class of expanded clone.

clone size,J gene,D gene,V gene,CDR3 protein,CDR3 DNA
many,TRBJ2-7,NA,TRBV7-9,CASSFNNYEQYF,TGTGCCAGCAGCTTTAATAACTACGAGCAGTACTTC
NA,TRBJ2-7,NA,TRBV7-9,CASAPPGLYYEQYF,TGTGCCAGCGCCCCCCCGGGACTCTACTACGAGCAGTACTTC
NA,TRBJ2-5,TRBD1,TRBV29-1,CSGQTGSGETQYF,TGCAGCGGGCAGACAGGGTCAGGGGAGACCCAGTACTTC
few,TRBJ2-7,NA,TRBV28,CASSLVATFTYEQYF,TGTGCCAGCAGTTTAGTGGCTACGTTTACCTACGAGCAGTACTTC
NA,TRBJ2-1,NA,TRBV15,CATSRDRASAEEQFF,TGTGCCACCAGCAGAGATCGGGCTAGCGCGGAGGAGCAGTTCTTC
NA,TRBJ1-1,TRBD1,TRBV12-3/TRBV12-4,CASSPDRVNTEAFF,TGTGCCAGCAGCCCCGACAGGGTGAACACTGAAGCTTTCTTT
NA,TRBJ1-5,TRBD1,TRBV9,CASSGGTDSNQPQHF,TGTGCCAGCAGCGGGGGGACAGATAGCAATCAGCCCCAGCATTTT
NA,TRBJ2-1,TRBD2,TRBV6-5,CASSYLFSGGKNEQFF,TGTGCCAGCAGTTACCTTTTTTCCGGGGGGAAGAATGAGCAGTTCTTC
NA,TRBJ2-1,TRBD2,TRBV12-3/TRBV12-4,CASSPFPSGSYNEQFF,TGTGCCAGCAGTCCCTTCCCTAGCGGCTCCTACAATGAGCAGTTCTTC
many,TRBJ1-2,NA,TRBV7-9,CASSLDTDGYTF,TGTGCCAGCAGCTTAGACACGGATGGCTACACCTTC
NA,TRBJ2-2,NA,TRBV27,CASSLSRNTGELFF,TGTGCCAGCAGTTTATCGAGGAACACCGGGGAGCTGTTTTTT
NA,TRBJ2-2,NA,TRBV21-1,CASSTPGTSGRAPDTGELFF,TGTGCCAGCAGCACCCCCGGGACTAGCGGGAGGGCTCCCGATACCGGGGAGCTGTTTTTT
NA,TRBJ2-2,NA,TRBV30,CAWSPEPGELFF,TGTGCCTGGAGTCCGGAGCCCGGGGAGCTGTTTTTT
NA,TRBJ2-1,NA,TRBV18,CASSLTNPGLYQYNEQFF,TGTGCCAGCTCACTTACTAATCCGGGACTTTACCAGTACAATGAGCAGTTCTTC
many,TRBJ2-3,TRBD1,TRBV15,CATRTGVEDTQYF,TGTGCCACCCGAACAGGGGTCGAGGATACGCAGTATTTT
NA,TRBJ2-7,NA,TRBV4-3,CASSQDRARSSYEQYF,TGCGCCAGCAGCCAAGATCGGGCTAGGAGCTCCTACGAGCAGTACTTC
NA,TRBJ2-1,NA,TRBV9,CASSVETAYNEQFF,TGTGCCAGCAGCGTAGAAACAGCTTACAATGAGCAGTTCTTC
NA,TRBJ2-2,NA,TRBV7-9,CASSSGLSGELFF,TGTGCCAGCTCATCTGGGCTCAGCGGGGAGCTGTTTTTT
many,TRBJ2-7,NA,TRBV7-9,CASSPKSGQVYEQYF,TGTGCCAGCAGCCCCAAATCCGGGCAGGTGTACGAGCAGTACTTC
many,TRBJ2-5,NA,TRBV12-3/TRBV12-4,CASSSTDGETQYF,TGTGCCAGCAGTTCAACCGATGGAGAGACCCAGTACTTC
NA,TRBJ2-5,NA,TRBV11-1,CASSADTGWETQYF,TGTGCCAGCAGCGCCGACACCGGGTGGGAGACCCAGTACTTC
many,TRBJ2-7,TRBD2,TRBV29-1,CSAGLDYEQYF,TGCAGCGCGGGACTAGACTACGAGCAGTACTTC
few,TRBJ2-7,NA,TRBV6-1,CASMDPGGYEQYF,TGTGCCAGCATGGACCCTGGGGGCTACGAGCAGTACTTC
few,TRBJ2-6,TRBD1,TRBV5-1,CASSLKAVGQGISGANVLTF,TGCGCCAGCAGCTTGAAGGCAGTGGGACAGGGCATCTCTGGGGCCAACGTCCTGACTTTC
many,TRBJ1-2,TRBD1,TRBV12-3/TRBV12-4,CASRPATGDLYGYTF,TGTGCCAGCAGACCAGCCACAGGGGACCTTTATGGCTACACCTTC
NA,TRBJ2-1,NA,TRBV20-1,CSAKLWDYNEQFF,TGCAGTGCTAAACTCTGGGACTACAATGAGCAGTTCTTC
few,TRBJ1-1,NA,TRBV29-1,CSALGGMNTEAFF,TGCAGCGCCCTCGGGGGGATGAACACTGAAGCTTTCTTT
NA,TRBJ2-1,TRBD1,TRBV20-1,CSATGARGQFF,TGCAGTGCCACAGGGGCCCGGGGGCAGTTCTTC
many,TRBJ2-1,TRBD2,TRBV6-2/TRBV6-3,CASSLAGRDEQFF,TGTGCCAGCAGTCTGGCAGGGAGGGATGAGCAGTTCTTC
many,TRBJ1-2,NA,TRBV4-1,CASSQEIPNYGYTF,TGCGCCAGCAGCCAAGAAATCCCTAACTATGGCTACACCTTC
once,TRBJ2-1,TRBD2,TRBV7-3,CASSLTLAGVQFF,TGTGCCAGCAGCTTAACTTTGGCGGGAGTACAGTTCTTC
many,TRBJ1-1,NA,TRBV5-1,CASSFGGTEAFF,TGCGCCAGCAGCTTTGGGGGAACTGAAGCTTTCTTT
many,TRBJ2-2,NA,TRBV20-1,CSARDPVKGVNTGELFF,TGCAGTGCTAGAGATCCCGTTAAGGGGGTAAATACCGGGGAGCTGTTTTTT
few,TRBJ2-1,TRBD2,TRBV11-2,CATSTSGRVNEQFF,TGTGCCACCTCGACTAGCGGGAGGGTTAATGAGCAGTTCTTC
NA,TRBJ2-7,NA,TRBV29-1,CSVGLDYEQYF,TGCAGCGTTGGGCTAGACTACGAGCAGTACTTC
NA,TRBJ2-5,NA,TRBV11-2,CASSLVGGRETQYF,TGTGCCAGCAGCTTAGTTGGGGGGCGAGAGACCCAGTACTTC
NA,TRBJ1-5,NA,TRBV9,CASSVSGLNQPQHF,TGTGCCAGCAGCGTGTCAGGCCTCAATCAGCCCCAGCATTTT
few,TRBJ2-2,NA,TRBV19,CASRPDTGELFF,TGTGCCAGTAGGCCGGACACCGGGGAGCTGTTTTTT
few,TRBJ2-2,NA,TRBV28,CASSFTENTGELFF,TGTGCCAGCAGTTTCACAGAGAACACCGGGGAGCTGTTTTTT
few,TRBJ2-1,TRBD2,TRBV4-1,CASSRGGDEQFF,TGCGCCAGCAGCCGGGGAGGGGATGAGCAGTTCTTC
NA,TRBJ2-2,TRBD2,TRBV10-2,CASSENSGYFTGELFF,TGCGCCAGCAGTGAGAATAGCGGGTACTTCACCGGGGAGCTGTTTTTT
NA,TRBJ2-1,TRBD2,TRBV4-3,CASSQAAGLAGDSEQFF,TGCGCCAGCAGCCAAGCCGCCGGACTAGCGGGAGACTCTGAGCAGTTCTTC
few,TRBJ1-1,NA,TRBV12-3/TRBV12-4,CASSLQGEAFF,TGTGCCAGCAGCCTTCAGGGTGAAGCTTTCTTT